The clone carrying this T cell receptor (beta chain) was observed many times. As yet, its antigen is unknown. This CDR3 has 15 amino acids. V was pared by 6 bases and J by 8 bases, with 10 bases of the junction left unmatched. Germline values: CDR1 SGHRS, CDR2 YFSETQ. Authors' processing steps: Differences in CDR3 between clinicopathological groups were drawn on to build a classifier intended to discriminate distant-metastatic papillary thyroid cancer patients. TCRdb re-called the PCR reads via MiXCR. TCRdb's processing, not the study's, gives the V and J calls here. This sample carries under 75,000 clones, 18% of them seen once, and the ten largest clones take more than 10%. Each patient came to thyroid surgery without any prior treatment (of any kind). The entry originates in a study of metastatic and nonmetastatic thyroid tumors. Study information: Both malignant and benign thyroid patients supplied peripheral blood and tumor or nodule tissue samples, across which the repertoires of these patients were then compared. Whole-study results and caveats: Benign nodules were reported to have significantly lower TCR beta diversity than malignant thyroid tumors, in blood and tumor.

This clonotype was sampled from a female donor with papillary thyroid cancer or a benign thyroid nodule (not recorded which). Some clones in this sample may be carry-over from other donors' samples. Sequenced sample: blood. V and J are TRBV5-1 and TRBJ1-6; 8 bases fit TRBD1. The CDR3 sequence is CASTVTGAVDSPLHF. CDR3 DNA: TGCGCCAGCACCGTGACAGGGGCTGTCGATTCACCCCTCCACTTT.